This T cell receptor beta chain is from a study of post-analysis software for immune sequencing data (dated by TCRdb to the mid-2010s). In the study overall: Relapsing-remitting, secondary progressive and progressive-relapsing multiple sclerosis were recorded as disease courses, and subtype annotation was lacking for some patients. Patient repertoires were compared against roughly 12 previously published healthy control repertoires from donors aged roughly 6 to 27 years. A subset of samples was prepared in parallel using single-end sample barcoding, then pooled and co-amplified after Illumina adapter ligation.

What the work shows at the level of the full study, not this receptor alone: When samples were clustered directly using the F measure, samples prepared in the same batch co-clustered strongly, which prompted a batch-effect correction. The multiple sclerosis patient group was slightly younger than the control group. Compared with controls, multiple sclerosis patients had significantly lower normalized Chao1 diversity, a finding suggesting substantial peripheral T-cell clonal expansion.

Concerning this clonotype itself: Its antigen is currently not known. No quality values exist for individual bases; no much larger clone is one base distant.

To demonstrate the VDJtools post-analysis software, the study profiled TCR beta repertoires from the peripheral blood of about 13 young patients with multiple sclerosis. The multiple sclerosis patients were children and adolescents between roughly 6 and 16 years of age. The library was produced with PCR. Sequenced on an Illumina HiSeq 2500. To reduce PCR and sequencing biases, unique molecular identifiers were incorporated into the TCR beta cDNA libraries. Approximately 500,000 cDNA molecules were obtained for every 1 to 10 million input T cells, so each molecule roughly corresponded to one T cell. Patient libraries were prepared and sequenced with the same protocol used for the earlier healthy control dataset. Samples belonging to the same batch were prepared together, multiplexed and sequenced on a shared HiSeq lane. The authors processed their data as follows. MIGEC handled the raw barcoded reads, throwing out single-read molecular identifier groups before consensus assembly and CDR3 extraction. VDJtools was used for post-analysis of the clonotype tables, and diversity was normalized by down-sampling every dataset to the size of the smallest sample. Repertoire overlap clustering matched CDR3 amino acid but not nucleotide sequences to correct batch-related cross-sample contamination. TCRdb's own reprocessing of the public reads used fastp at Q25 and MiXCR and kept productive beta chains. Rows are combined by CDR3 protein, so each entry shows the most common genes and DNA. These V and J calls rely on TCRdb rather than the paper's analysis. Within this sample are about 500,000 distinct CDR3 sequences, with around 40% of them counted one time only. The top ten clones comprise around an eighth of the sample.

Sequenced material: blood. This receptor was taken from a girl between 10 and 17 years old with multiple sclerosis.

The CDR3 corresponds to CSARVRAGGPNEQFF. The DNA sequence reads TGCAGTGCTAGAGTTCGGGCGGGAGGGCCAAATGAGCAGTTCTTC. This chain joins TRBV20-1 to TRBJ2-1, with TRBD2 matching 9 junction bases. CDR1 DFQATT and CDR2 SNEGSKA are derived from the germline V gene (reference sequence). The CDR3 holds 15 amino acids from the cysteine to the phenylalanine. Only CDR3 DNA is held: 45 bases, read in frame from base 1. V and J are trimmed by 1 base and 7 bases, and the gene matches miss 8 bases of the junction.